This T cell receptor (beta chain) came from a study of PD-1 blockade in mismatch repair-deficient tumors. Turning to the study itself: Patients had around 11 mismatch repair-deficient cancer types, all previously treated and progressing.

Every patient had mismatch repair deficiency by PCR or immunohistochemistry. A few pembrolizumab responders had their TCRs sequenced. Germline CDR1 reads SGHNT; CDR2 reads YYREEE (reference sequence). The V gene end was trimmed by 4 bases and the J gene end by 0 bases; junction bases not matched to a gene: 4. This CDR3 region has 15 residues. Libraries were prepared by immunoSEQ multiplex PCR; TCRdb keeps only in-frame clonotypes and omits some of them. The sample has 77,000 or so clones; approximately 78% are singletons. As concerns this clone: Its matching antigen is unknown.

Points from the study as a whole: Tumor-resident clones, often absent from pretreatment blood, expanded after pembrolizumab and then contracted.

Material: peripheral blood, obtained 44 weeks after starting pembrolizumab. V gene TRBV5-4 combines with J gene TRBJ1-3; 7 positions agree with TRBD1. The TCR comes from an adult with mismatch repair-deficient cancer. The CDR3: CASSPDRVSGNTIYF. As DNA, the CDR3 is TGTGCCAGCAGCCCCGACAGGGTCTCTGGAAACACCATATATTTT.